These 18 T cell receptor beta chains were all obtained from the same sample, sequenced in a study of beta chain features in type 1 diabetes. cDNA synthesis used the whole RNA isolate, giving expressed TCRB sequences. Repertoires were generated with immunoSEQ multiplex PCR, while TCRdb's copy carries only in-frame clones and drops some. The table has around 150,000 clones, 6.9% seen once; the top ten hold approximately 1.5%. Source material: central memory CD4+ T cells from blood. The receptors come from a woman in her 30s in good health.

A few counts support this clone. V and J are TRBV7-8 and TRBJ1-2, with 10 bases fitting TRBD1. V lost 4 bases to trimming and J lost 5 bases; unmatched junction nucleotides: 4. Germline CDR1 and CDR2: SGHVS and FQNEAQ. The CDR3 length is 14 residues. CDR3 DNA: TGTGCCAGCAGCTCTGACAGGGGGCTGTATGGCTACACCTTC. Translation gives CASSSDRGLYGYTF.

This clone was detected a few times. The rearrangement links TRBV2 to TRBJ1-5, with D possibly TRBD1 on 5 matching bases. Germline-derived CDR1 and CDR2 are SNHLY and FYNNEI. Deletions cut 4 bases from V and 4 bases from J, with 11 bases between. This CDR3 is 14 amino acids long. The CDR3: CASSGRGVNQPQHF. The CDR3 nucleotides read TGTGCCAGCAGTGGGCGGGGCGTTAATCAGCCCCAGCATTTT.

This clone was counted only a few times. The rearrangement joins TRBV27 to TRBJ2-3; TRBD2 matches at 14 bases. V gave up 7 bases and J gave up 4 bases; unmatched junction bases: 7. The V gene's germline CDR1 is MNHEY and CDR2 SMNVEV (reference sequence). CDR3 length equals 16 residues. Here the CDR3 reads CASTTGLAGEADTQYF. In nucleotides, the CDR3 is TGTGCCAGCACTACGGGACTAGCGGGAGAGGCAGATACGCAGTATTTT.

A few counts support this clone. The chain has TRBV27 and TRBJ2-5, with TRBD2 identical over 12 bases. Trimming took 5 bases from V and 3 from J; bases not matched to a gene: 13. The CDR3 is 18 residues long. Per the germline V gene, CDR1 is MNHEY and CDR2 is SMNVEV (reference sequence). This chain's CDR3 is CASSPVVSSGRDKETQYF. CDR3 DNA sequence: TGTGCCAGCAGTCCCGTGGTGTCTAGCGGGAGGGATAAAGAGACCCAGTACTTC.

The chain has TRBV4-1 and TRBJ2-5, with TRBD2 matching over 10 bases. There are 16 residues in the CDR3. V was clipped by 2 bases and J by 4 bases; unmatched bases: 7. CDR1 MGHRA and CDR2 YSYEKL come from the germline V gene. The CDR3 loop reads CASSQQLAGVGETQYF. The CDR3 DNA reads TGCGCCAGCAGCCAACAGCTAGCGGGAGTCGGAGAGACCCAGTACTTC.

Only a few counts were recorded for this clone. The genes are TRBV18 and TRBJ2-1; 8 bases line up with TRBD1. Germline-derived CDR1 and CDR2 are KGHSH and LQKENI. This CDR3 region has 15 residues. With 3 bases clipped from V and 4 bases from J, the junction kept 5 bases outside the gene matches. The CDR3 loop is CASSPEQGGYNEQFF. The CDR3 DNA follows: TGTGCCAGCTCACCGGAACAGGGGGGATACAATGAGCAGTTCTTC.

In its sample, this clone was seen a few times. The chain joins TRBV7-3 to TRBJ2-2; D possibly corresponds to TRBD2 (6 bases). V was trimmed by 0 bases and J by 5 bases, leaving 10 bases between them. Germline V gives CDR1 SGHTA, CDR2 FQGTGA. The CDR3 consists of 15 residues. CDR3 residues: CASSLTHGRTGELFF. In DNA, the CDR3 is TGTGCCAGCAGCTTAACCCACGGGAGAACCGGGGAGCTGTTTTTT.

This chain uses TRBV19 with TRBJ2-3; unclear D gene. Germline V gene sequence: CDR1 LNHDA, CDR2 SQIVND (reference sequence). This CDR3 spans 12 amino acids. The V gene lost 6 bases and the J gene lost 5 bases, with 9 bases spanning the gap. This CDR3 reads CASSLGGDTQYF. DNA of the CDR3: TGTGCCAGTAGCTTAGGCGGAGATACGCAGTATTTT.

This clone was seen a few times. This chain connects TRBV5-1 to TRBJ2-7; possibly TRBD1 for D (5 bases). Trimming took 0 bases from V and 2 from J, leaving 15 bases between them. Germline V CDR1 and CDR2: SGHRS, YFSETQ. The CDR3 is made up of 16 amino acids. For the CDR3, the DNA is TGCGCCAGCAGCTTGGCCTCGGCAGGGTTAGCCTACGAGCAGTACTTC. Translation: CASSLASAGLAYEQYF. The full variable domain, in which reference TRBV5-1 and TRBJ2-7 provide the parts outside the CDR3, is KAGVTQTPRYLIKTRGQQVTLSCSPISGHRSVSWYQQTPGQGLQFLFEYFSETQRNKGNFPGRFSGRQFSNSRSEMNVSTLELGDSALYLCASSLASAGLAYEQYFGPGTRLTVT.

V gene TRBV20-1 combines with J gene TRBJ2-3, with D unclear. Germline V CDR1 and CDR2: DFQATT, SNEGSKA (reference sequence). V was trimmed by 4 bases and J by 6 bases, leaving 8 bases between them. The CDR3 has 11 amino acids. The CDR3 sequence is CSAIEADTQYF. CDR3 bases: TGCAGTGCTATCGAGGCTGATACGCAGTATTTT.

The rearrangement joins TRBV7-2 to TRBJ2-2; D remains unclear. The V gene lost 5 bases and the J gene lost 3 bases, with 19 bases spanning the gap. Germline lookup yields CDR1 SGHTA and CDR2 FQGNSA. CDR3 length: 17 amino acids. CDR3 DNA: TGTGCCAGCAGCGAGAACGAGCGACGTACCTACACCGGGGAGCTGTTTTTT. This codes for CASSENERRTYTGELFF.

The V call is TRBV6-5, the J call TRBJ2-1; the match to TRBD2 covers 7 bases. With V trimmed by 7 bases and J by 6 bases, 12 bases remained unmatched. The CDR3 extends over 15 amino acids. CDR1 is MNHEY, CDR2 SVGAGI, per germline. The DNA of the CDR3 is TGTGCCAGCACCCCCGGACTAGTGGGGCCCAATGAGCAGTTCTTC. Translated: CASTPGLVGPNEQFF.

For the CDR3, the DNA is TGTGCCAGCAGCCCCCCAGGTAGGAGCAATCAGCCCCAGCATTTT. Translated, it gives CASSPPGRSNQPQHF. This chain uses TRBV7-9 with TRBJ1-5; D ambiguous. The CDR3 has 15 amino acids. Germline-derived CDR1 and CDR2 are SEHNR and FQNEAQ (reference sequence). Trimming pared 5 bases from V and 1 base from J, leaving 12 bases between.

This clone showed up just a few times. The chain links TRBV9 to TRBJ2-3, with TRBD2 matching over 7 bases. Germline V gene data show CDR1 as SGDLS and CDR2 as YYNGEE. The CDR3 spans 15 residues. The trim removed 0 bases at V and 5 bases at J, leaving 6 bases unmatched. CDR3 sequence (DNA): TGTGCCAGCAGCGTAGGGGGGGGGTCCGGAGATACGCAGTATTTT. Its translation is CASSVGGGSGDTQYF.

This clone was counted only a few times. This chain uses TRBV5-5 with TRBJ2-2; 10 bases line up with TRBD2. The V and J ends lost 3 bases and 2 bases, in that order; junction bases with no gene match: 4. The CDR3 runs to 16 residues. CDR1 SGHKS and CDR2 YYEKEE come from the germline V gene (reference sequence). The CDR3 coding sequence is TGTGCCAGCAGCTCTAGCGGGAGAACCAACACCGGGGAGCTGTTTTTT. Translating gives CASSSSGRTNTGELFF.

This clone was seen at least ten times. V is TRBV29-1 and J is TRBJ2-2, with 11 positions matching TRBD2. CDR1 and CDR2 from the germline V gene are SQVTM and ANQGSEA. After removal of 7 bases from V and 5 bases from J, the junction contained 3 bases not matched to a gene. The length of the CDR3 is 13 residues. The CDR3 loop is CSARTSGTGELFF. As DNA, the CDR3 is TGCAGCGCCCGGACTAGCGGGACCGGGGAGCTGTTTTTT.

This clone was recorded many times. The sample holds other DNA sequences that translate to the same CDR3. The chain links TRBV4-2 to TRBJ2-1; 7 nucleotides line up with TRBD2. Germline CDR1 and CDR2: LGHNA and YNFKEQ. Trimming removed 1 base from V and 0 bases from J; junction bases left unmatched: 0. The CDR3 runs 15 residues. The CDR3 region has the DNA TGTGCCAGCAGCCAAGGCGGGAGCTCCTACAATGAGCAGTTCTTC. Its translation is CASSQGGSSYNEQFF.

This sequence joins TRBV9 and TRBJ2-3; 8 nucleotides agree with TRBD2. The CDR3 totals 15 residues. CDR1 and CDR2 from the germline V gene are SGDLS and YYNGEE. Trimming took 1 base from V and 3 from J; bases not matched to a gene: 4. The CDR3 DNA is TGTGCCAGCAGCGTAACGGGAGGGCTGACAGATACGCAGTATTTT. As protein: CASSVTGGLTDTQYF.